Shown below are 9 T cell receptor beta chains from a single sample sequenced in a study of blood T cell repertoires in COVID-19. The assay was immunoSEQ multiplex PCR, and TCRdb's table has in-frame clones only and misses some. Among some 180,000 clones listed, 80% to 85% were seen once. The material sequenced was peripheral blood. The receptors shown here come from a man between 65 and 85 years old with active or convalescent COVID-19.

The chain links TRBV18 to TRBJ2-5, with 11 bases aligning to TRBD1. The CDR3 runs 16 residues. Germline CDR1 and CDR2: KGHSH and LQKENI. J gave up 4 bases and V 5 bases, and 9 bases lay outside the gene matches. CDR3 loop: CASSAGTGGAIETQYF. CDR3 sequence (DNA): TGTGCCAGCTCAGCCGGGACAGGGGGTGCCATAGAGACCCAGTACTTC. Looking up the rest from reference TRBV18 and TRBJ2-5 gives the full variable domain: NAGVMQNPRHLVRRRGQEARLRCSPMKGHSHVYWYRQLPEEGLKFMVYLQKENIIDESGMPKERFSAEFPKEGPSILRIQQVVRGDSAAYFCASSAGTGGAIETQYFGPGTRLLVL.

V is TRBV7-9 and J is TRBJ2-7; 8 positions agree with TRBD2. V trimming: 5 bases; J trimming: 3 bases; junction bases outside the gene matches: 6. The V gene's germline CDR1 is SEHNR and CDR2 FQNEAQ (reference sequence). This CDR3 has 14 residues. Here the CDR3 reads CASSPTSGSYEQYF. The CDR3 region has the DNA TGTGCCAGCAGCCCCACTAGCGGAAGCTACGAGCAGTACTTC.

V gene TRBV27 combines with J gene TRBJ2-7, with TRBD2 matching over 8 bases. The germline V gene has CDR1 MNHEY and CDR2 SMNVEV (reference sequence). J gave up 0 bases and V 0 bases, and 13 bases lay outside the gene matches. The CDR3 totals 19 residues. The CDR3 sequence: CASSLSGWGTRGPSYEQYF. CDR3 coding DNA: TGTGCCAGCAGTTTATCGGGGTGGGGGACTAGGGGCCCCTCCTACGAGCAGTACTTC.

The chain uses TRBV4-3 and TRBJ2-3; TRBD1 aligns across 9 bases. In germline, CDR1 is LGHNA, CDR2 YSLEER. CDR3 length: 15 residues. With 2 bases clipped from V and 7 bases from J, the junction kept 7 bases outside the gene matches. CDR3 nucleotides: TGCGCCAGCAGCCAACCGGGGGACAGGGTACATACGCAGTATTTT. Translating gives CASSQPGDRVHTQYF.

This clone was counted a single time. The rearrangement joins TRBV18 to TRBJ1-1; D is unresolved. This CDR3 is built from 16 residues. Trimming removed 3 bases at V and 1 base at J, with 15 bases between. Germline V gives CDR1 KGHSH, CDR2 LQKENI. The CDR3 nucleotides are TGTGCCAGCTCACCCCCGGGTCCTGGAAGGAACACTGAAGCTTTCTTT. It codes for CASSPPGPGRNTEAFF.

This rearrangement joins TRBV11-2 to TRBJ2-4, with TRBD1 matching 9 bases. CDR1 and CDR2 from the germline V gene are SGHAT and FQNNGV. J lost 3 bases, V lost 5 bases, and 5 bases had no gene match. The CDR3 covers 15 residues. The CDR3 region has the DNA TGTGCCAGCAGCGAGGACAGGGGAAGCAAAAACATTCAGTACTTC. This codes for CASSEDRGSKNIQYF. Full variable domain (outside the CDR3, taken from reference TRBV11-2 and TRBJ2-4): EAGVAQSPRYKIIEKRQSVAFWCNPISGHATLYWYQQILGQGPKLLIQFQNNGVVDDSQLPKDRFSAERLKGVDSTLKIQPAKLEDSAVYLCASSEDRGSKNIQYFGAGTRLSVL.

The rearrangement uses TRBV7-9 and TRBJ1-2, with a weak D call TRBD1 (6 bases). From germline, CDR1 is SEHNR and CDR2 FQNEAQ (reference sequence). The length of the CDR3 is 12 residues. Between the trimmed V and J ends, which lost 5 bases and 6 bases, there was a span of 10 bases. In nucleotides, the CDR3 is TGTGCCAGCAGCCTACAGGGAAATGGCTACACCTTC. Translated: CASSLQGNGYTF.

The chain employs TRBV29-1 and TRBJ2-1, with TRBD2 matching 13 bases. CDR3 length: 15 residues. Germline CDR1 and CDR2: SQVTM and ANQGSEA. The V segment lost 6 bases and the J segment 5 bases; nucleotides outside the gene matches: 7. The CDR3 sequence: CSVEGGTSGDNEQFF. CDR3 in DNA: TGCAGCGTGGAGGGGGGGACTAGCGGGGACAATGAGCAGTTCTTC.

The gene calls are TRBV7-2 and TRBJ2-7; TRBD1 matches 8 bases. The CDR3 covers 15 residues. Losses at the gene ends were 2 bases for V and 4 bases for J; bases not matched to a gene: 7. Germline V gene data show CDR1 as SGHTA and CDR2 as FQGNSA. The CDR3 DNA is TGTGCCAGCAGCTTACGAACAGGGGGTAATTACGAGCAGTACTTC. Amino acids: CASSLRTGGNYEQYF.